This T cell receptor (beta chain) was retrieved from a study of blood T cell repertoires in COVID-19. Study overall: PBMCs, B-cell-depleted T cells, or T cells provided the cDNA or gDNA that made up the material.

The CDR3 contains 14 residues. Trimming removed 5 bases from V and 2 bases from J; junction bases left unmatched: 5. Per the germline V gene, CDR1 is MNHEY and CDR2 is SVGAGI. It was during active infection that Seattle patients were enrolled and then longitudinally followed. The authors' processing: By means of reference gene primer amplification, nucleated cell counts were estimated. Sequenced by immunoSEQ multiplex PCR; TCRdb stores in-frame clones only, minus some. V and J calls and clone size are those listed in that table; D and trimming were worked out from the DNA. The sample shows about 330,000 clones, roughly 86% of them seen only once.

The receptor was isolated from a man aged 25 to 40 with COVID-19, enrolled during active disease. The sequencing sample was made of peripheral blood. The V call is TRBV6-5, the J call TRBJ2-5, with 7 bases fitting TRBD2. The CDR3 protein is CASSRSGLQETQYF. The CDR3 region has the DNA TGTGCCAGCAGTCGTAGCGGGCTGCAAGAGACCCAGTACTTC.